This TCR beta chain derives from a study of blood T cell repertoires in COVID-19. Study overall: From T cells, B-cell-depleted T cells, or PBMCs came the material, which was cDNA or gDNA.

The CDR3 contains 16 residues. The germline CDR1 and CDR2 sequences are LGHDT and YNNKEL (reference sequence). After removal of 4 bases from V and 5 bases from J, the junction contained 8 bases not matched to a gene. The authors' processing: Quantification of nucleated cells was approximated via reference gene primer amplification. Generated by immunoSEQ multiplex PCR, the TCRdb table keeps only in-frame clones and is missing some. The DNA gave D and trimming, while V, J and clone size come from that table. In the table there are about 140,000 clones, around 87% of which are singletons. The receptor's source is a human donor in a cohort sampled during active COVID-19. The sample was peripheral blood. The chain recombines TRBV3-1 (or the pseudogene TRBV3-2) with TRBJ2-5; 12 bases line up with TRBD1. DNA of the CDR3: TGTGCCAGCAGCCCCTATAGGGACAGGGGGCGGGAGACCCAGTACTTC. The encoded protein is CASSPYRDRGRETQYF.